This TCR beta chain was captured by sequencing in a study of shared clonotypes between healthy human individuals. Germline V gene sequence: CDR1 MDHEN, CDR2 SYDVKM. The ends lost 4 bases at V and 5 bases at J; junction bases unmatched: 5. The CDR3 consists of 16 residues. On this clone: Its antigen is not known.

Deep-level settings were used for running the assay. Sequenced by immunoSEQ multiplex PCR; TCRdb stores in-frame clones only, minus some. The table includes 600,000 to 750,000 clones, 90% detected once. Broader study findings: For sorted subsets, rarefaction showed incomplete sequencing despite large depth.

Material for sequencing was memory CD8+ T cells from PBMCs. The subset denotes: CD45RO+ cells pooled with CCR7-negative TemRA cells. The chain combines TRBV28 with TRBJ2-5; 15 nucleotides agree with TRBD2. This clonotype was sampled from a man aged 18-30 years in good health. Some clones in this sample may be carry-over from other donors' samples. DNA of the CDR3: TGTGCCAGCAGTTGGACTAGCGGGAGGGCCGGGGAGACCCAGTACTTC. Residues: CASSWTSGRAGETQYF.